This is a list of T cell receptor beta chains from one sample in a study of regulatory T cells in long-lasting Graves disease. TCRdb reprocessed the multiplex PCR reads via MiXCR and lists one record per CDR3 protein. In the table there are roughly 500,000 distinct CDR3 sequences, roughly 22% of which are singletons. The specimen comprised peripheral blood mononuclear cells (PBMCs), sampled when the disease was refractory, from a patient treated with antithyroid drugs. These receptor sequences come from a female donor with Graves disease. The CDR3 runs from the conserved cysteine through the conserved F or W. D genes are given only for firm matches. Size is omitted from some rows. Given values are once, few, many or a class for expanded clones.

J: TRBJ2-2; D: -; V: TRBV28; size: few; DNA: TGTGCCAGCTATGGCAGTACCACCGGGGAGCTGTTTTTT; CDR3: CASYGSTTGELFF
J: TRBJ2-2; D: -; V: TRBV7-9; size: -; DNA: TGTGCCAGCAGCTCCGCTAGCGACAGGCCCAGCGGGGAGCTGTTTTTT; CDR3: CASSSASDRPSGELFF
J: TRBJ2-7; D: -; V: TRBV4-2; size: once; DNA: TGTGCCAGCAGCCTTCGGGGGAGTAAAGAGCAGTACTTC; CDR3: CASSLRGSKEQYF
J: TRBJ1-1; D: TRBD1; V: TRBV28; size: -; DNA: TGTGCCGGCAGCCCGTGGGGGACAGGGAGCACTGAAGCTTTCTTT; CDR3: CAGSPWGTGSTEAFF
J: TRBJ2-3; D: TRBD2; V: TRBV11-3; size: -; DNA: TGTGCCAGCAGCCCCGGCCGGCGGGAGAGCACAGATACGCAGTATTTT; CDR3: CASSPGRRESTDTQYF
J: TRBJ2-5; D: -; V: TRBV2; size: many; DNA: TGTGCCAGCAGTCTTTTTGGGGCCGCACGCATGGAGACCCAGTACTTC; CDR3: CASSLFGAARMETQYF
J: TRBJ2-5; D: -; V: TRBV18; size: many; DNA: TGTGCCAGCTCACAATCCCGACAAGAGACCCAGTACTTC; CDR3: CASSQSRQETQYF
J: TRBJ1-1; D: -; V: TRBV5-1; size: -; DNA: TGCGCCAGCAGCCAAGCCCCAGGGAACACTGAAGCTCTCTTT; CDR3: CASSQAPGNTEALF
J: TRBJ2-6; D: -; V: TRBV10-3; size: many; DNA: TGTGCCATCAGTGAGGACAGCGCTATCTCTGGGGCCAACGTCCTGACTTTC; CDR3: CAISEDSAISGANVLTF
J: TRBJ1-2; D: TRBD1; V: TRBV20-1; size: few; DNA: TGCAGTGCTCCGGACAGGGATGGCTATGGCTACACCTTC; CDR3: CSAPDRDGYGYTF
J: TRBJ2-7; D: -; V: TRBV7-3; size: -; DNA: TGTGCCAGCAGCTTAACGACCGGGCACGGGCAGTACTTC; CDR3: CASSLTTGHGQYF
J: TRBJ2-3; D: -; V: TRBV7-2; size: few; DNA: TGTGCCAGCAGCCTGAGCAGGGTGGATACGCAGTATTTT; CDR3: CASSLSRVDTQYF
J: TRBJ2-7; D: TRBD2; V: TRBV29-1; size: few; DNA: TGCAGCGCCCTAGCGGGAGACATCTACGAGCAGTACTTC; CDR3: CSALAGDIYEQYF
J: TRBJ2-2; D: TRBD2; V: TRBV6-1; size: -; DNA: TGTGCCAGCCGATCAGCGGGGGCCAACACCGGGGAGCTGTTTTTT; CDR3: CASRSAGANTGELFF
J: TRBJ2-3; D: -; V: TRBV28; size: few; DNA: TGTGCCAGCAGTCCCTCCCGGGAGACGAAGACAGATACGCAGTATTTT; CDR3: CASSPSRETKTDTQYF
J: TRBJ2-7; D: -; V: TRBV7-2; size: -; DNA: TGTGCCAGCAGCTTAGACCGGGACTCCCACGAGCAGTACTTC; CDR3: CASSLDRDSHEQYF
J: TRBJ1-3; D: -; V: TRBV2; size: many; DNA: TGTGCCAGCAGCCCGGGACCGGTCTTTCGGAACACCATATATTTT; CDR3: CASSPGPVFRNTIYF
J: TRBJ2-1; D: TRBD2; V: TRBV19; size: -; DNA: TGTGTCAGTAGTCTCCGGACTAGCGGGGGATACAATGAGCAGTTCTTC; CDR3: CVSSLRTSGGYNEQFF